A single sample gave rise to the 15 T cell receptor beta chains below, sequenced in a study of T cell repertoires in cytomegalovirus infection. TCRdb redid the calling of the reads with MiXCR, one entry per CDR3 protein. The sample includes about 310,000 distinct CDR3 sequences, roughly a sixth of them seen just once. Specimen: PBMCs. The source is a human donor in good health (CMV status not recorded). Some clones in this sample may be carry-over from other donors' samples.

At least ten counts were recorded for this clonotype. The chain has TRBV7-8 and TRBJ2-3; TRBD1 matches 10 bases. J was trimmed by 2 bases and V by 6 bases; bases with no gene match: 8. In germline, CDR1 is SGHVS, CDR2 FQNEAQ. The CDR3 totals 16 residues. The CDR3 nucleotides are TGTGCCAGCAGAAACCGGGGGACAGGGGACACAGATACGCAGTATTTT. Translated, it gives CASRNRGTGDTDTQYF.

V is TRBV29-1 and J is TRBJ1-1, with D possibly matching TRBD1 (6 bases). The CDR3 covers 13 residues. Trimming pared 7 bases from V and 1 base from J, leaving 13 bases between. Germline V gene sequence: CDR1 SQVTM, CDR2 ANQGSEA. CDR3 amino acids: CSARGTPNTEAFF. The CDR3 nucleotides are TGCAGCGCTCGAGGGACACCGAACACTGAAGCTTTCTTT.

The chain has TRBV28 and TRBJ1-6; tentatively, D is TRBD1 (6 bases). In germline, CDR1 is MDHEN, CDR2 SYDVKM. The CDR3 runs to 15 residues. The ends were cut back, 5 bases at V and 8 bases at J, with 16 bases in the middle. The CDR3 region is CASSVGGAVDSPLHF. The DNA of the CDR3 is TGTGCCAGCAGTGTGGGGGGCGCGGTCGATTCACCCCTCCACTTT.

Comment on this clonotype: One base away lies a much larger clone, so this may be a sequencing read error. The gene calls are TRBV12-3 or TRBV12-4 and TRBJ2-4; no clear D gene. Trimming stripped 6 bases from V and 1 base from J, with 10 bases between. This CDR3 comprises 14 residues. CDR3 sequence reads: CASSQDGAKNIQYF. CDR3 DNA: TGTGCCAGCAGCCAGGACGGGGCCAAAAACATTCAGTACTTC.

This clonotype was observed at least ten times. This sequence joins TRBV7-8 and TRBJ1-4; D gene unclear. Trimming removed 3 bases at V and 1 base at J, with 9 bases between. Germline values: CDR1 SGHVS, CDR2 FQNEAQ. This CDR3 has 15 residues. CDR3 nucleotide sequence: TGTGCCAGCAGCTTCAGACGGCTAACTAATGAAAAACTGTTTTTT. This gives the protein CASSFRRLTNEKLFF.

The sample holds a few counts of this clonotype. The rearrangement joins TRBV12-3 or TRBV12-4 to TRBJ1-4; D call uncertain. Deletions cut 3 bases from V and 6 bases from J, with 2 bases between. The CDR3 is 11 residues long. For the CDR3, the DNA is TGTGCCAGCAGTTTTTATGAAAAACTGTTTTTT. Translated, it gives CASSFYEKLFF.

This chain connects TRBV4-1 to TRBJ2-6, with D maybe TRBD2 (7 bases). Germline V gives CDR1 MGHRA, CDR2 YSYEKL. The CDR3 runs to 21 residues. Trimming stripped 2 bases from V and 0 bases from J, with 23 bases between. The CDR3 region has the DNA TGCGCCAGCAGCCAATTTTCGGACAAGATCGGGGGGCCCTCTGGGGCCAACGTCCTGACTTTC. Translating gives CASSQFSDKIGGPSGANVLTF.

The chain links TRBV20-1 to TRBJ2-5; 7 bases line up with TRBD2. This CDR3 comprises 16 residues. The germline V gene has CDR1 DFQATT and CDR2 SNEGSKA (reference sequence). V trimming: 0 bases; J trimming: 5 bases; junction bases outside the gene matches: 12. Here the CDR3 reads CSARDPLAAAHETQYF. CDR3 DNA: TGCAGTGCTAGAGACCCTCTAGCGGCCGCACACGAGACCCAGTACTTC.

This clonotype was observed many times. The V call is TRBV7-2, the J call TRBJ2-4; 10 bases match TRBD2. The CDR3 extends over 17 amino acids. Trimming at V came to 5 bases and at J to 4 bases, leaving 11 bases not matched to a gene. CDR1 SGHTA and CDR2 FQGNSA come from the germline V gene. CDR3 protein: CASSLPGLASGKNIQYF. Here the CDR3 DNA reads TGTGCCAGCAGCCTACCGGGACTAGCGTCGGGGAAAAACATTCAGTACTTC.

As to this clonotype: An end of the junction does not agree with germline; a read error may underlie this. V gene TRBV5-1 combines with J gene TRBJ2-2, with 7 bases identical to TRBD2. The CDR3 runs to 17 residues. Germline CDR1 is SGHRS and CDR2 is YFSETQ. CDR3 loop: CANSLGTKPLNTGELFF. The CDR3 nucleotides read TGCGCCAACAGCTTGGGGACTAAGCCATTGAACACCGGGGAGCTGTTTTTT.

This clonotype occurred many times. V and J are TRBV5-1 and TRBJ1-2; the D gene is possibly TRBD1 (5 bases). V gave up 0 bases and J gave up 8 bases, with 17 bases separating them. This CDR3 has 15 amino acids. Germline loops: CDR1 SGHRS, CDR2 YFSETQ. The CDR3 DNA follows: TGCGCCAGCAGCTTGGGGGACGTATTCCGGGGAGGCTACACCTTC. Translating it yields CASSLGDVFRGGYTF.

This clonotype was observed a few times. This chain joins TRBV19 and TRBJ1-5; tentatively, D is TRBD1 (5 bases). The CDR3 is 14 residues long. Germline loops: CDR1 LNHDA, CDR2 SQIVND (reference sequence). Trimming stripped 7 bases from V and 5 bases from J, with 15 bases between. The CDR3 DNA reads TGTGCCAGTATGTTCTGGGGCGGGGATCAGCCCCAGCATTTT. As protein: CASMFWGGDQPQHF.

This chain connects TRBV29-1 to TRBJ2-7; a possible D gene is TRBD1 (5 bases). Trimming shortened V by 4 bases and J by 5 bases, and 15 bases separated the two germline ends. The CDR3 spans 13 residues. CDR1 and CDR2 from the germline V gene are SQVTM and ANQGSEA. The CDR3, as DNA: TGCAGCGTTGCTGGGTCAGGGTTCAACGAGCAGTACTTC. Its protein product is CSVAGSGFNEQYF.

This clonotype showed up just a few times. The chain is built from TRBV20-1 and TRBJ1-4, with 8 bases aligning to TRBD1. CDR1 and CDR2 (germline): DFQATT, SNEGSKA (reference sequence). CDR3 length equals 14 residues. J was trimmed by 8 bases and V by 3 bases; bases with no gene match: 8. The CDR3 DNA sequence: TGCAGTGCTAGGGACAGGGACATGCTGGAAAAACTGTTTTTT. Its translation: CSARDRDMLEKLFF.

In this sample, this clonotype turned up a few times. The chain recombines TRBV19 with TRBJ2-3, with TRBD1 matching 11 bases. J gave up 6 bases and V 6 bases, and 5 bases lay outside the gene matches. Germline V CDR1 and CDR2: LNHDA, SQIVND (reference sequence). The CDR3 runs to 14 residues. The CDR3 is CASSGQGASDTQYF. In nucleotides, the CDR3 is TGTGCCAGTAGCGGACAGGGGGCGTCGGATACGCAGTATTTT.